The rows below give T cell receptor beta chains drawn from one sample of a study of T cells after yellow fever vaccination. TCRdb analysed the 5' RACE reads with MiXCR anew, one entry per CDR3 protein. The data show about 320,000 distinct CDR3 sequences, 9.5% to 12% seen once. Sequenced here: CD4+ T cells sorted from PBMCs, sampled 45 days after the yellow fever booster vaccination. The receptor source for this set is a man aged 18 to 30 who received the YFV17D yellow fever vaccine. CDR3s include the opening cysteine and the closing phenylalanine or tryptophan. The D gene is left open where the match is weak. Clone size is given for some rows only: seen once, a few or many times, or a class if the clone is expanded.

CDR3: CASSYGGDNKETQYF
DNA: TGTGCCAGCAGTTACGGCGGGGACAACAAAGAGACCCAGTACTTC
size: -
V: TRBV6-2/TRBV6-3
J: TRBJ2-5
D: -

CDR3: CASSVSAVRYGYTF
DNA: TGCGCCAGCAGTGTATCAGCGGTTCGCTATGGCTACACCTTC
size: few
V: TRBV5-1
J: TRBJ1-2
D: -

CDR3: CASSPAGLNEKLFF
DNA: TGTGCCAGCAGCCCGGCGGGACTGAATGAAAAACTGTTTTTT
size: -
V: TRBV12-3/TRBV12-4
J: TRBJ1-4
D: -

CDR3: CASSQGLVASGEGETQYF
DNA: TGTGCCAGCAGCCAGGGGTTAGTCGCTAGCGGGGAAGGAGAGACCCAGTACTTC
size: -
V: TRBV3-1
J: TRBJ2-5
D: TRBD2

CDR3: CASSLEASLINSPLHF
DNA: TGTGCCAGCAGCTTAGAAGCCAGCCTAATTAATTCACCCCTCCACTTT
size: few
V: TRBV7-2
J: TRBJ1-6
D: -

CDR3: CAWVGTSGQETQYF
DNA: TGTGCCTGGGTGGGCACTAGCGGCCAAGAGACCCAGTACTTC
size: few
V: TRBV30
J: TRBJ2-5
D: TRBD2

CDR3: CASSFRGGEETQYF
DNA: TGTGCCAGCAGTTTCCGCGGGGGGGAAGAGACCCAGTACTTC
size: many
V: TRBV12-3/TRBV12-4
J: TRBJ2-5
D: TRBD2

CDR3: CSGRQGSDTQYF
DNA: TGCAGCGGCCGACAGGGGTCAGATACGCAGTATTTT
size: few
V: TRBV29-1
J: TRBJ2-3
D: TRBD1

CDR3: CASSVTGPTYEQYF
DNA: TGTGCCAGCAGTGTTACAGGGCCAACCTACGAGCAGTACTTC
size: -
V: TRBV6-1
J: TRBJ2-7
D: -

CDR3: CASSFLRLAGTGELFF
DNA: TGTGCCAGCAGCTTCCTGCGACTAGCGGGTACCGGGGAGCTGTTTTTT
size: -
V: TRBV7-8
J: TRBJ2-2
D: TRBD2

CDR3: CASSQGSGGHGYGYTF
DNA: TGTGCCAGCAGCCAAGGCTCAGGGGGGCATGGCTATGGCTACACCTTC
size: -
V: TRBV3-1
J: TRBJ1-2
D: TRBD1

CDR3: CASSPGTEQYF
DNA: TGTGCCAGCAGCCCGGGGACAGAGCAGTACTTC
size: -
V: TRBV11-2
J: TRBJ2-7
D: -

CDR3: CASSSRLPGGDEQFF
DNA: TGTGCCAGCAGCTCTCGACTACCGGGGGGGGATGAGCAGTTCTTC
size: -
V: TRBV7-8
J: TRBJ2-1
D: TRBD2

CDR3: CASSLSQGAAPLHF
DNA: TGTGCCAGCAGCTTAAGCCAGGGTGCTGCACCCCTCCACTTT
size: few
V: TRBV7-8
J: TRBJ1-6
D: -

CDR3: CASRQAPGDGYTF
DNA: TGCGCCAGCAGACAAGCCCCGGGCGATGGCTACACCTTC
size: few
V: TRBV5-1
J: TRBJ1-2
D: -

CDR3: CSANQGAFLWEQFF
DNA: TGCAGTGCCAACCAGGGGGCGTTCCTTTGGGAGCAGTTCTTC
size: few
V: TRBV20-1
J: TRBJ2-1
D: TRBD1

CDR3: CSARDLSGDHTGANVLTF
DNA: TGCAGTGCTAGAGATCTATCGGGGGACCATACTGGGGCCAACGTCCTGACTTTC
size: -
V: TRBV20-1
J: TRBJ2-6
D: -

CDR3: CASSPLETPQFF
DNA: TGTGCCAGCAGCCCCCTAGAGACCCCTCAGTTCTTC
size: -
V: TRBV7-8
J: TRBJ2-1
D: -

CDR3: CSARDPRGVGEKLFF
DNA: TGCAGTGCTAGAGATCCGAGGGGGGTTGGTGAAAAACTGTTTTTT
size: -
V: TRBV20-1
J: TRBJ1-4
D: -

CDR3: CASRQLDLNSPLHF
DNA: TGTGCCAGCAGGCAACTAGATCTTAATTCACCCCTCCACTTT
size: -
V: TRBV7-9
J: TRBJ1-6
D: -

CDR3: CANDRDEQYF
DNA: TGTGCCAACGACAGGGACGAGCAGTACTTC
size: many
V: TRBV24-1
J: TRBJ2-7
D: TRBD1

CDR3: CASSVARTSSYNSPLHF
DNA: TGTGCCAGCAGCGTAGCTCGTACCAGCTCCTATAATTCACCCCTCCACTTT
size: -
V: TRBV9
J: TRBJ1-6
D: -

CDR3: CASSLSGATQETQYF
DNA: TGCGCCAGCAGCCTTAGCGGGGCAACCCAAGAGACCCAGTACTTC
size: -
V: TRBV5-1
J: TRBJ2-5
D: TRBD2

CDR3: CASSLSWGRRATEAFF
DNA: TGTGCCAGCAGTTTATCGTGGGGGCGCAGAGCTACTGAAGCTTTCTTT
size: few
V: TRBV27
J: TRBJ1-1
D: -

CDR3: CASGGETGTEAFF
DNA: TGCGCCAGCGGGGGCGAAACCGGGACTGAAGCTTTCTTT
size: few
V: TRBV10-1
J: TRBJ1-1
D: -

CDR3: CASSPGWAGGTSSYNEQFF
DNA: TGTGCCAGCTCACCAGGGTGGGCAGGGGGTACGAGCTCCTACAATGAGCAGTTCTTC
size: few
V: TRBV18
J: TRBJ2-1
D: TRBD1

CDR3: CASSQTWLSGNTIYF
DNA: TGCGCCAGCAGCCAGACGTGGCTCTCTGGAAACACCATATATTTT
size: -
V: TRBV4-1
J: TRBJ1-3
D: -

CDR3: CSDGTGTRSGYTF
DNA: TGCAGTGATGGGACAGGGACCAGAAGTGGCTACACCTTC
size: -
V: TRBV20-1
J: TRBJ1-2
D: TRBD1

CDR3: CANSSNSGAYVLTF
DNA: TGTGCCAACAGTTCCAATTCTGGGGCCTACGTCCTGACTTTC
size: -
V: TRBV12-3/TRBV12-4
J: TRBJ2-6
D: -

CDR3: CASSLAGGGSHGYTF
DNA: TGTGCCAGCAGCTTAGCAGGGGGCGGGAGTCATGGCTACACCTTC
size: -
V: TRBV7-8
J: TRBJ1-2
D: TRBD1

CDR3: CASSSYRQGLGAFF
DNA: TGTGCCAGCAGCTCATACAGACAGGGCTTGGGGGCTTTCTTT
size: few
V: TRBV7-2
J: TRBJ1-1
D: TRBD1

CDR3: CASSTGQTSGANVLTF
DNA: TGCGCCAGCAGCACGGGACAGACCTCTGGGGCCAACGTCCTGACTTTC
size: few
V: TRBV5-1
J: TRBJ2-6
D: TRBD1

CDR3: CASIRGAGETQYF
DNA: TGTGCCAGCATCCGGGGGGCAGGAGAGACCCAGTACTTC
size: -
V: TRBV6-6
J: TRBJ2-5
D: -

CDR3: CASSLRGAAGTDTQYF
DNA: TGTGCCAGCAGCTTGAGGGGGGCAGCGGGCACAGATACGCAGTATTTT
size: -
V: TRBV5-4
J: TRBJ2-3
D: -

CDR3: CAISDKAPPPYEQYF
DNA: TGTGCCATCAGTGATAAGGCCCCGCCACCCTACGAGCAGTACTTC
size: -
V: TRBV10-3
J: TRBJ2-7
D: -

CDR3: CASSTSSGGAPGELFF
DNA: TGTGCCAGCAGCACATCTAGCGGGGGGGCCCCCGGGGAGCTGTTTTTT
size: few
V: TRBV7-3
J: TRBJ2-2
D: TRBD2

CDR3: CASSPSRGPETQYF
DNA: TGTGCCAGCAGCCCTTCCAGGGGGCCGGAGACCCAGTACTTC
size: few
V: TRBV6-1
J: TRBJ2-5
D: TRBD1

CDR3: CASSPLSETQYF
DNA: TGTGCCAGCTCACCGTTATCTGAGACCCAGTACTTC
size: few
V: TRBV18
J: TRBJ2-5
D: -

CDR3: CASSFWGKENTEAFF
DNA: TGTGCCAGCAGCTTTTGGGGCAAGGAGAACACTGAAGCTTTCTTT
size: few
V: TRBV5-6
J: TRBJ1-1
D: -

CDR3: CASSLNPPSVPDTQYF
DNA: TGTGCCAGCAGCTTAAATCCCCCTAGCGTCCCAGATACGCAGTATTTT
size: -
V: TRBV7-3
J: TRBJ2-3
D: -

CDR3: CATSVGSSYNEQFF
DNA: TGTGCCACCTCCGTCGGAAGCTCCTACAATGAGCAGTTCTTC
size: -
V: TRBV24-1
J: TRBJ2-1
D: -

CDR3: CASSLALIAGFSYNEQFF
DNA: TGTGCCAGCAGCTTAGCGCTTATAGCGGGGTTCTCCTACAATGAGCAGTTCTTC
size: many
V: TRBV7-8
J: TRBJ2-1
D: TRBD2

CDR3: CASSSRLAVKYNEQFF
DNA: TGTGCCAGCAGCTCAAGACTAGCCGTTAAATACAATGAGCAGTTCTTC
size: many
V: TRBV7-9
J: TRBJ2-1
D: TRBD2

CDR3: CASQRGDPGNEQFF
DNA: TGCGCCAGCCAACGGGGGGACCCTGGGAATGAGCAGTTCTTC
size: -
V: TRBV5-1
J: TRBJ2-1
D: TRBD2

CDR3: CAWSRANTEAFF
DNA: TGTGCCTGGAGTCGGGCGAACACTGAAGCTTTCTTT
size: few
V: TRBV30
J: TRBJ1-1
D: -

CDR3: CATSDYQGAEAFF
DNA: TGTGCCACCAGTGATTACCAGGGCGCTGAAGCTTTCTTT
size: -
V: TRBV24-1
J: TRBJ1-1
D: -

CDR3: CASSLIEQPQHF
DNA: TGTGCCAGCAGTTTAATTGAACAGCCCCAGCATTTT
size: -
V: TRBV28
J: TRBJ1-5
D: -

CDR3: CASSHRTVTTEAFF
DNA: TGTGCCAGCAGTCACCGGACAGTCACCACTGAAGCTTTCTTT
size: few
V: TRBV6-6
J: TRBJ1-1
D: -

CDR3: CAISEQRGAWDTQYF
DNA: TGTGCCATCAGTGAGCAGCGGGGGGCCTGGGATACGCAGTATTTT
size: -
V: TRBV10-3
J: TRBJ2-3
D: TRBD2

CDR3: CSARELAGTDTQYF
DNA: TGCAGTGCTAGAGAACTAGCGGGCACAGATACGCAGTATTTT
size: many
V: TRBV20-1
J: TRBJ2-3
D: TRBD2

CDR3: CSAPLGRQAGTEAFF
DNA: TGCAGTGCTCCTCTCGGGAGACAGGCCGGGACTGAAGCTTTCTTT
size: -
V: TRBV20-1
J: TRBJ1-1
D: -

CDR3: CSARDWTGGNIQYF
DNA: TGCAGTGCTAGAGATTGGACAGGGGGAAACATTCAGTACTTC
size: -
V: TRBV20-1
J: TRBJ2-4
D: TRBD1

CDR3: CASRDGQGHGYTF
DNA: TGTGCCAGCAGGGACGGACAGGGTCATGGCTACACCTTC
size: few
V: TRBV6-5
J: TRBJ1-2
D: TRBD1

CDR3: CASSGGAGYTGELFF
DNA: TGCGCCAGCAGCGGGGGAGCAGGGTACACCGGGGAGCTGTTTTTT
size: few
V: TRBV5-1
J: TRBJ2-2
D: -